Below, 3 T cell receptor beta chains from the same sample are listed, as sequenced in a study of blood T cell repertoires in COVID-19. TCRdb's copy holds only in-frame clones and misses some; the assay was immunoSEQ multiplex PCR. Found here are approximately 100,000 clones, over 65% of them singletons; the top ten hold 6.2%. Sequenced sample: peripheral blood. Receptors were obtained from a man aged 80 or over with COVID-19, enrolled during active disease.

The chain recombines TRBV3-1 (or the pseudogene TRBV3-2) with TRBJ2-7; TRBD2 aligns across 10 bases. Germline values: CDR1 LGHDT, CDR2 YNNKEL (reference sequence). The CDR3 has 14 amino acids. Losses at the gene ends were 6 bases for V and 3 bases for J; bases not matched to a gene: 5. CDR3 sequence: CASSRTSGHYEQYF. The CDR3 nucleotides read TGTGCCAGCAGTAGGACTAGCGGACACTACGAGCAGTACTTC.

This clone showed up just once. The J gene is TRBJ2-7, the V gene TRBV7-8, with TRBD2 identical over 8 bases. Germline trimming cut 4 bases from V and 2 bases from J; bases unmatched to any gene: 7. CDR3 length: 15 amino acids. Germline lookup yields CDR1 SGHVS and CDR2 FQNEAQ. Written as DNA, the CDR3 is TGTGCCAGCAGCTCCCAAAGCGGGGGTACCTACGAGCAGTACTTC. Translated, it gives CASSSQSGGTYEQYF.

CDR3 DNA sequence: TGCGCCAGCAGTGACCTTAACCCTAGCGGGAGGGAGGGAAATGGAGAGACCCAGTACTTC. Translation gives CASSDLNPSGREGNGETQYF. This chain joins TRBV10-1 and TRBJ2-5; 12 bases agree with TRBD2. Germline values: CDR1 WNHNN, CDR2 SYGVQD (reference sequence). The CDR3 extends over 20 amino acids. J was trimmed by 4 bases and V by 3 bases; bases with no gene match: 18.